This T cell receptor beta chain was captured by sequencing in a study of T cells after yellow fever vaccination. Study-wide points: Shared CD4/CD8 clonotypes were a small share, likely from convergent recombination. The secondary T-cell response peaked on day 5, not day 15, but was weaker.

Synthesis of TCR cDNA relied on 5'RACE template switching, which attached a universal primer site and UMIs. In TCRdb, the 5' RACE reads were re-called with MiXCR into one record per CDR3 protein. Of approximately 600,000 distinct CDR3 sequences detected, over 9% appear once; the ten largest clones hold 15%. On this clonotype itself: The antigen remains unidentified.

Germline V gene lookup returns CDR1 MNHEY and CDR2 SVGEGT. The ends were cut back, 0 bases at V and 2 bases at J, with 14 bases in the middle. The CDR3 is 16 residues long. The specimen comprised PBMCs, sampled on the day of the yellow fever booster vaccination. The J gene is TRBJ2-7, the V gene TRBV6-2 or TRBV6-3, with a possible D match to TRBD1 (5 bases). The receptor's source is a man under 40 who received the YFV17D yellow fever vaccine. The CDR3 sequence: CASSYSRQPRPYEQYF. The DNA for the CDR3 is TGTGCCAGCAGTTACTCTAGACAGCCGAGGCCCTACGAGCAGTACTTC.